This TCR beta chain was sequenced during a study of blood T cells in healthy people across ages. Study-wide background: Through template switching, about one barcoded beta molecule was captured per two T cells, as measured in model experiments.

The length of the CDR3 is 17 residues. With 2 bases clipped from V and 2 bases from J, the junction kept 12 bases outside the gene matches. Germline V gene sequence: CDR1 SGHRS, CDR2 YFSETQ. Points from the study as a whole: Whereas aged donors had fewer naive CD4+ cells, long-lived donors had more of them and higher diversity.

A sample-barcoded 5' primer and a J-beta primer mix were used in a second PCR of roughly 6 to 11 cycles. TCRdb ran MiXCR on the 5' RACE reads and lists one entry per CDR3 protein. Of 350,000 to 450,000 distinct CDR3 sequences detected, about 55% appear once; the ten largest clones hold under 60%. This clonotype was detected a few times. Its antigen is not identified. The chain is built from TRBV5-1 and TRBJ1-2, with 7 nucleotides matching TRBD1. Material: blood. The clonotype originates from a man in his 60s in good health. CDR3 sequence: CASSFSLRGRRNYGYTF. The CDR3 nucleotides read TGCGCCAGCAGCTTTTCGCTGAGGGGGCGTAGGAACTATGGCTACACCTTC.